Below, one TCR beta chain is given with its context. The antigen this receptor binds is unknown. The input lacks base qualities; no much larger clone sits a single base away. Library preparation used the immunoSEQ multiplex PCR assay. The multiplex PCR relied on a mix of 60 forward primers for TCR Vbeta segments and 13 reverse primers for TCR Jbeta segments. A multiplex PCR assay on genomic DNA amplified the CDR3 region of rearranged TCR beta genes. The amplified TCR beta libraries were sequenced on the Illumina HiSeq System as 87-base-pair reads. The original methods were these. A later analysis tallied 80 million to 95 million unique TCR beta chains across the approximately 670 repertoires, and some 12 million of those chains were shared by two or more donors. A nearest-neighbor algorithm error-corrected the raw reads and collapsed the reads into unique sequences, merging closely related sequences to remove PCR and sequencing errors. V, D and J gene segments were assigned by aligning CDR3 sequences to IMGT reference sequences. For a sequence to be retained, a match of at least six nucleotides to both a V gene segment and a J gene segment was required. A rearrangement was called productive if the CDR3 had no stop codons and remained in frame with V and J, and every other rearrangement was called non-productive. CDR3 was defined according to IMGT convention as the region running from the second conserved V-encoded cysteine to the conserved J-encoded phenylalanine. The earlier analysis of fewer than 700 of the donors excluded sequences that lacked an unambiguous match to a single V gene segment. In an earlier analysis of 587 of the donors, V segments were called functional above 56.7% productive rearrangements and were called segregating when the between-donor standard deviation exceeded 5%. To diagnose cytomegalovirus status from the catalog of TCR beta chain sequences, a statistical classification framework was built. A later analysis assigned V and J genes by comparing TCR nucleotide sequences with IMGT/GENE-DB human TR gene sequences. In a later analysis, CDR3 sequences and most-parsimonious VDJ recombination scenarios were assigned using the TCRdist pipeline. A later analysis defined each TCR beta chain by its CDR3 amino acid sequence plus V-gene family, and excluded reads lacking a unique V-gene family. As a way to deal with suspected cross-contamination and a sequencing artifact, a later analysis dropped approximately 570 nucleotide sequences that were highly shared and had low generation probability. In a later analysis, a clonal expansion index was calculated for each public chain from normalized within-repertoire ranks of inferred template counts. A later analysis computed generation probabilities with a VDJ recombination model fitted to out-of-frame rearrangements, and checked the results against IGoR. A later analysis scored TCR-TCR, TCR-HLA and TCR-CMV co-occurrence with hypergeometric tests, applying a repertoire-size bias correction to TCR pairs. In a later analysis, false discovery rates were estimated by permuting HLA or CMV assignments 20 times. In a later analysis, co-occurring TCRs were grouped using DBSCAN, and TCRdist sequence similarity was added for clustering within HLA-allele-positive subsets. Co-occurrence clustering excluded repertoires with fewer than 30,000 or more than 120,000 public chains, plus five with anomalous nucleotide sharing. As stored in TCRdb, this immuneACCESS dataset retains in-frame rearrangements with V and J assigned. A fraction of the clones does not appear; measured against another copy, unresolved V genes explain less than half of the discrepancy, and the remainder lacks a known reason. That table gives V, J and clone size, and the DNA gave D and trimming. A total of 150,000 or so clones appear in this sample, roughly 73% of them only once. The ten largest make up 11% of the sample.

The sample originates from a study of cytomegalovirus exposure and HLA in healthy donors (dated by TCRdb to 2016 to 2017). Study-wide context: An earlier analysis of some 550 of the donors reported 250 to 300 Gb of sequence data and 100 million to 130 million unique TCR beta sequences from roughly 180 million T cells. Roughly 300 gigabases of sequencing data and tens of millions of unique TCR sequences were included in an early release covering about 700 HLA-typed donors. Rather than using new phenotypic data, the later analysis identified candidate immune exposures from TCR beta sequences and from how often those sequences occurred across donors. On average, 235,054 unique TCR beta nucleotide sequences were sequenced per donor among a few hundred genotyped donors of the cohort, with 15% to 20% of those sequences being non-productive. The study profiled the T cell repertoires of 500 to 800 subjects by immunosequencing and related them to cytomegalovirus serostatus. Along with the approximately 650-subject first cohort, a separate validation cohort of 120 different subjects was used. Genome-wide SNP genotypes for about 60% of the roughly 700 donors were used in a later genetic analysis, which treated that subset as a discovery cohort. All discovery cohort repertoires had been generated on a single sequencing platform. Donor age, sex, ethnicity and CMV serostatus were collected together with the repertoire data. The aim of the study was to test whether cataloging public T cell receptors could identify signatures of past pathogen exposure. Because of strong linkage in the cohort, roughly five DR-DQ haplotypes were treated as single units for association and clustering. To study patterns of TCR occurrence, a later analysis re-analyzed previously published TCR beta repertoires from more than 550 donors and added high-resolution HLA genotyping. To predict cytomegalovirus infection status, the study brought together high-throughput TCR immunosequencing, statistical association of individual TCRs with disease status, and machine learning. Of the approximately 400 genotyped donors, 81% fell in the genetic ancestry cluster associated with self-reported Caucasian donors. In an earlier analysis of 587 of the donors, high-throughput TCR beta sequencing was used to judge whether each TCR beta V gene segment behaved as functional or pseudogenic. Class I and class II HLA loci were covered by the typing at four-digit resolution. Typing coverage varied by locus: roughly 629-630 donors for A, B, C, DRB1 and DQB1; around 560 for DQA1; more than 600 for DPA1; approximately 450 for DPB1. Here is what the overall study found, with its caveats: At a false discovery rate of 0.05, a later analysis linked roughly 17,000 TCR beta sequences to specific HLA alleles. For the cohort, immune exposure information was limited to CMV serostatus. When HLA alleles, especially DR and DQ, strongly co-occurred, TCR associations were difficult to assign to individual alleles. According to a later analysis, TCR association rates differed among HLA loci, with DRB1 alleles showing the most associated TCRs and HLA-C alleles showing the fewest. A further reported finding was that TCR beta sequences accurately predicted the HLA-A and HLA-B alleles for most subjects in the first cohort. The study gave a list of around 170 TCR beta chains associated with cytomegalovirus. A cluster of highly shared sequence variants was judged likely to be a technical artifact of the sequencing pipeline. Correlated functional status among segregating V segments might be attributable to linkage disequilibrium, but an unknown experimental factor could not be ruled out. Because some donors lacked HLA typing at each locus, the association tests relied only on the typed subset. Most CMV-associated TCR beta chains appeared to be HLA-restricted in a later analysis, and the HLA associations seemed to be driven largely by CMV exposure. According to a later genetic analysis, donors in an Asian-associated ancestry cluster had fewer N-insertions in productive TCRs than the approximately 700-donor mean. In an earlier analysis of some 500 of the donors, most TCR beta V segments appeared in productive rearrangements about 87% or about 30% of the time, broadly matching IMGT annotations. Several of the top co-occurrence clusters appeared to be linked to parvovirus B19, influenza, CMV and Epstein-Barr virus, according to a later analysis. An association between a missense DCLRE1C variant and V-gene and J-gene trimming of TCR beta chains was found in a later genetic analysis and replicated in an independent cohort. Some 15 rarely observed V segments, including chromosome 9 orphons, were excluded from the earlier analysis of 550 to 700 of the donors because counts were too low. In a later analysis, HLA-associated TCR beta chains showed more clonal expansion and lower generation probabilities than non-associated chains that were equally common. While some public TCRs were present in many individuals, most TCR sequences turned up only very rarely across donors. In both the original and validation cohorts, the classifier was reported to diagnose cytomegalovirus status with high specificity and sensitivity. The authors suggested that the approach could potentially be extended to other disease states and immunological phenotypes. Only TCR beta chains were sequenced in this cohort, and the absence of alpha or paired-chain data limited detectable features. The presence/absence analyses assumed that sequencing depth was roughly uniform across donors, and that assumption may not be true. In vitro tests confirmed that a few of the cytomegalovirus-associated TCR beta chains recognize cytomegalovirus antigens.

The cohort was made up of 500 to 800 healthy bone marrow donors. At the time of sampling, every cohort member was nominally healthy, though immune exposures that went unrecorded were likely present. The donor was CMV seropositive and was included in the group of 250 to 350 seropositive cohort members. A peripheral blood sample was collected from each donor, and TCR beta sequencing was performed on peripheral blood mononuclear cells. The Qiagen DNeasy Blood Extraction Kit was used to extract genomic DNA from the blood cell samples. What was sequenced was PBMCs. The TCR sequence derives from a man between 18 and 29 years old in good health and CMV-seropositive.

The DNA is TGCGCCAGCAGCCTACCTAAAGGGACAGGGGGAAACGAGCAGTACTTC. Its amino acids are CASSLPKGTGGNEQYF. The V and J genes are TRBV5-1 and TRBJ2-7; 11 central nucleotides agree with TRBD1. CDR1 and CDR2 (SGHRS, YFSETQ) derive from the germline V gene. The CDR3 goes from the cysteine to the phenylalanine over 16 residues. Left in the record is the CDR3 DNA by itself, 48 bases read in frame from the first base. Trimmed from V: 4 bases; trimmed from J: 5 bases; junction bases lacking a gene match: 11.